The 29 T cell receptor beta chains below all came from one sample that was sequenced in a study of T-cell memory formation after mild COVID-19. TCRdb used MiXCR to reprocess the 5' RACE reads, holding one entry per CDR3 protein. The sample shows roughly 150,000 distinct CDR3 sequences, about 25% of them seen only once. The sequenced material came from PBMCs or a T cell subset sorted from them (not recorded which). These receptors were taken from an adult woman who had mild COVID-19 (a few samples of this study predate the infection). Cell type and time point are not known.

This clonotype turned up a few times. The chain joins TRBV7-6 to TRBJ1-5; D is possibly TRBD1 (6 bases). The CDR3 is made up of 13 amino acids. Trimming cost V 1 base and J 6 bases, with 7 bases left between them. The germline gives CDR1 SGHVS, CDR2 FNYEAQ. Written as DNA, the CDR3 is TGTGCCAGCAGCTTAGGGGGGCTTCAGCCCCAGCATTTT. Its protein is CASSLGGLQPQHF.

V usage is TRBV6-1 and J usage is TRBJ2-7, with D possibly being TRBD2 (5 bases). The CDR3 is 13 amino acids. Germline V gene data show CDR1 as MNHNS and CDR2 as SASEGT. V lost 7 bases and J lost 7, with 17 bases in between. CDR3 protein: CASTGWQLVEQYF. CDR3 nucleotide sequence: TGTGCCAGCACGGGATGGCAGCTAGTAGAGCAGTACTTC.

V is TRBV2 and J is TRBJ2-7; 9 nucleotides line up with TRBD1. Germline V gene data show CDR1 as SNHLY and CDR2 as FYNNEI. J was trimmed by 2 bases and V by 5 bases; bases with no gene match: 7. The CDR3 is 15 amino acids. The CDR3 bases are TGTGCCAGCAGTATCCGGGACAGGGAACCCTACGAGCAGTACTTC. Protein: CASSIRDREPYEQYF.

The genes are TRBV4-1 and TRBJ2-2; D gene ambiguous. The V gene's germline CDR1 is MGHRA and CDR2 YSYEKL. Trimming removed 0 bases at V and 8 bases at J, with 4 bases between. The CDR3 covers 12 residues. The CDR3 DNA is TGCGCCAGCAGCCAAGACAGAGGGGAGCTGTTTTTT. Translation gives CASSQDRGELFF.

This clonotype turned up a few times. CDR3 region: CASSLPASSYEQYF. The CDR3 DNA follows: TGTGCCAGCAGTCTCCCGGCTAGCTCCTACGAGCAGTACTTC. V and J are TRBV2 and TRBJ2-7; the D is unclear. This CDR3 is 14 amino acids long. Trimming pared 5 bases from V and 0 bases from J, leaving 11 bases between. From germline, CDR1 is SNHLY and CDR2 FYNNEI.

The genes are TRBV5-1 and TRBJ2-1, with a weak D call TRBD2 (6 bases). The CDR3 covers 15 residues. Germline assignment: CDR1 SGHRS and CDR2 YFSETQ. The V end was cut by 4 bases, the J end by 0 bases, with 11 bases between. The CDR3 spells CASSGGWDSYNEQFF. The CDR3 nucleotides are TGCGCCAGCAGCGGGGGGTGGGACTCCTACAATGAGCAGTTCTTC. Drawing the rest from reference TRBV5-1 and TRBJ2-1, the complete variable domain is KAGVTQTPRYLIKTRGQQVTLSCSPISGHRSVSWYQQTPGQGLQFLFEYFSETQRNKGNFPGRFSGRQFSNSRSEMNVSTLELGDSALYLCASSGGWDSYNEQFFGPGTRLTVL.

The V call is TRBV7-6, the J call TRBJ2-5; D tentatively reads TRBD1 or TRBD2 (5 bases each). Germline V gives CDR1 SGHVS, CDR2 FNYEAQ. CDR3 length: 14 amino acids. Between the trimmed V and J ends, which lost 4 bases and 9 bases, there was a span of 18 bases. CDR3 sequence (DNA): TGTGCCAGCAGCTGGCAGCTTGAGGGGAAAGCCCAGTACTTC. The encoded protein is CASSWQLEGKAQYF.

The table lists this clonotype with a few counts. CDR3 in DNA: TGTGCCAGCAGCCAAGATTTGACAGGGGGGGAATATGAGCAGTTCTTC. Encoded protein: CASSQDLTGGEYEQFF. This chain connects TRBV4-2 to TRBJ2-1, with 9 bases fitting TRBD1. J gave up 8 bases and V 0 bases, and 8 bases lay outside the gene matches. Germline V gene data show CDR1 as LGHNA and CDR2 as YNFKEQ. The CDR3 is 16 residues long.

The chain carries TRBV27 and TRBJ1-5; D is unclear. V was cut by 6 bases and J by 0 bases, with 9 bases left in between. The CDR3 has 14 residues. Germline loops: CDR1 MNHEY, CDR2 SMNVEV (reference sequence). The CDR3 nucleotides read TGTGCCAGCAGGGAACTCGATAGCAATCAGCCCCAGCATTTT. Protein: CASRELDSNQPQHF.

CDR3 bases: TGCAGTGCTAGACCCACCGTCAGGGAGGACCCGTACAATGAGCAGTTCTTC. Its translation is CSARPTVREDPYNEQFF. The chain recombines TRBV20-1 with TRBJ2-1, with D possibly being TRBD2 (6 bases). V was pared by 2 bases and J by 4 bases, with 21 bases between. The CDR3 length is 17 residues. Germline V gives CDR1 DFQATT, CDR2 SNEGSKA (reference sequence).

The chain recombines TRBV6-5 with TRBJ2-2; tentatively, D is TRBD1 (5 bases). The CDR3 sequence is 15 residues long. The germline CDR1 and CDR2 sequences are MNHEY and SVGAGI. Trimming removed 5 bases from V and 5 bases from J, with 15 bases in between. As DNA, the CDR3 is TGTGCCAGCAGTCCTAACGGCCAGGGAACCGGGGAGCTGTTTTTT. Translating it yields CASSPNGQGTGELFF.

In this sample, this clonotype is medium-sized. J is TRBJ2-3 and V is TRBV10-3, with 9 bases identical to TRBD2. This CDR3 contains 17 residues. Germline loops: CDR1 ENHRY, CDR2 SYGVKD. With 0 bases clipped from V and 6 bases from J, the junction kept 10 bases outside the gene matches. CDR3: CAISESALAGWPDTQYF. Here the CDR3 DNA reads TGTGCCATCAGTGAGTCTGCACTAGCGGGTTGGCCTGATACGCAGTATTTT.

This clonotype has more than one count but fewer than ten. The chain employs TRBV12-3 or TRBV12-4 and TRBJ1-1; D remains unclear. Trimming cost V 3 bases and J 4 bases, with 6 bases left between them. The CDR3 spans 12 residues. The CDR3: CASSFSFTEAFF. The CDR3 DNA sequence: TGTGCCAGCAGTTTTAGTTTCACTGAAGCTTTCTTT.

On this clonotype: A junction end diverges from the germline sequence, so it may reflect a read error. V usage is TRBV7-7 and J usage is TRBJ2-4; unclear D gene. The germline gives CDR1 SSHAT, CDR2 FNYEAQ (reference sequence). The CDR3 has 17 residues. This chain's CDR3 is CASSSRDPLGKENIQYF. In DNA, the CDR3 is TGTGCTAGCAGCTCAAGGGATCCGCTAGGGAAGGAAAACATTCAGTACTTC.

This clonotype showed up just a few times. The chain joins TRBV5-5 to TRBJ1-2; 9 bases fit TRBD1. CDR1 SGHKS and CDR2 YYEKEE come from the germline V gene (reference sequence). The CDR3 consists of 16 residues. The ends lost 4 bases at V and 7 bases at J; junction bases unmatched: 14. CDR3 in amino acids: CASSPRGLQGARGYTF. In nucleotides, the CDR3 is TGTGCCAGCAGCCCCCGCGGCCTACAGGGGGCCCGTGGCTACACCTTC.

There are many counts of this clonotype. The gene calls are TRBV6-5 and TRBJ2-7; a possible D gene is TRBD2 (6 bases). This CDR3 region has 11 residues. Germline V gene data show CDR1 as MNHEY and CDR2 as SVGAGI. V was clipped by 7 bases and J by 6 bases, with 10 bases between them. Here the CDR3 DNA reads TGTGCCAGCACGGGGGTCGGCGAGCAGTACTTC. This sequence encodes CASTGVGEQYF.

This clonotype has just a few counts. This chain links TRBV12-3 or TRBV12-4 with TRBJ2-1, with D possibly being TRBD1 or TRBD2 (6 bases each). Between the trimmed V and J ends, which lost 4 bases and 10 bases, there was a span of 20 bases. There are 15 residues in the CDR3. CDR3 loop: CASSWEPRGAGEQFF. The CDR3 coding sequence is TGTGCCAGCAGTTGGGAACCGAGGGGGGCAGGGGAGCAGTTCTTC.

The chain recombines TRBV6-5 with TRBJ2-3; 9 bases agree with TRBD2. The germline CDR1 and CDR2 sequences are MNHEY and SVGAGI. The CDR3 is made up of 18 amino acids. V lost 2 bases to trimming and J lost 6 bases; unmatched junction nucleotides: 15. The CDR3 sequence is CASSYEASGVFSGDTQYF. Written as DNA, the CDR3 is TGTGCCAGCAGTTACGAGGCTAGCGGGGTTTTCTCCGGGGATACGCAGTATTTT.

This clonotype has just a few counts. The V and J genes are TRBV29-1 and TRBJ2-7, with 7 bases lining up with TRBD1. V gave up 3 bases and J gave up 6 bases; unmatched junction bases: 14. This CDR3 spans 15 amino acids. Germline CDR1 reads SQVTM; CDR2 reads ANQGSEA. CDR3 coding DNA: TGCAGCGTTGAGAATTCCTTAGACAGGGAATCCGAGCAGTACTTC. This encodes CSVENSLDRESEQYF.

This clonotype showed up many times. The CDR3: CASSLEKSYNEQFF. CDR3 nucleotide sequence: TGTGCCAGCAGCTTGGAGAAGTCCTACAATGAGCAGTTCTTC. The rearrangement joins TRBV7-6 to TRBJ2-1; no clear D. There are 14 residues in the CDR3. V was cut by 3 bases and J by 1 base, with 7 bases left in between. Germline V gene sequence: CDR1 SGHVS, CDR2 FNYEAQ.

The chain employs TRBV12-5 and TRBJ2-7; TRBD1 matches at 8 bases. CDR1 is LGHNT and CDR2 is FRNRAP in the germline V gene. V lost 1 base, J lost 3 bases, and 5 bases stayed unmatched. The CDR3 covers 15 residues. The CDR3 sequence: CASGLGTGMSYEQYF. The CDR3 DNA follows: TGTGCTAGTGGTTTGGGGACAGGGATGAGCTACGAGCAGTACTTC.

This chain links TRBV30 with TRBJ1-5; possible D gene TRBD1, 5 bases. V was trimmed by 0 bases and J by 4 bases, leaving 13 bases between them. Germline V gene data show CDR1 as GTSNPN and CDR2 as SVGIG (reference sequence). The CDR3 covers 15 residues. CDR3: CAWSVEGELNQPQHF. The CDR3 DNA reads as TGTGCCTGGAGTGTAGAAGGGGAGCTAAATCAGCCCCAGCATTTT.

This clonotype was counted between two and nine times. The V and J genes are TRBV29-1 and TRBJ2-1; D call uncertain. The germline V and J ends were trimmed by 3 bases and 9 bases, with 9 bases remaining between them. CDR1 is SQVTM, CDR2 ANQGSEA, per germline. CDR3 size: 11 residues. CDR3 bases: TGCAGCGTTGAGGGTGGGCCTGAGCAGTTCTTC. Translating gives CSVEGGPEQFF.

The rearrangement joins TRBV7-9 to TRBJ2-5; D not certain. Trimming removed 5 bases at V and 4 bases at J, with 8 bases between. This CDR3 has 12 amino acids. The germline CDR1 and CDR2 sequences are SEHNR and FQNEAQ (reference sequence). CDR3 sequence (DNA): TGTGCCAGCAGCCCCTGGGGAGAGACCCAGTACTTC. This encodes CASSPWGETQYF.

This clonotype was seen a few times. CDR3 bases: TGTGCCAGCAGTCCAGGGGGCGGCTATGGCTACACCTTC. Translated, it gives CASSPGGGYGYTF. V gene TRBV12-3 or TRBV12-4 combines with J gene TRBJ1-2, with TRBD1 identical over 8 bases. The CDR3 length is 13 residues. The ends lost 5 bases at V and 4 bases at J; junction bases unmatched: 3.

V is TRBV5-6 and J is TRBJ2-7; perhaps TRBD2 as D (5 bases). Germline V gene data show CDR1 as SGHDT and CDR2 as YYEEEE. The CDR3 runs to 12 residues. V was trimmed by 4 bases and J by 6 bases, leaving 11 bases between them. The CDR3 DNA is TGTGCCAGCAGCCCAGACTACGGCGAGCAGTACTTC. Protein sequence: CASSPDYGEQYF.

This clonotype was recorded a few times. The rearrangement links TRBV2 to TRBJ2-7, with D unclear. V gave up 6 bases and J gave up 3 bases, with 9 bases separating them. The CDR3 length is 12 residues. Germline loops: CDR1 SNHLY, CDR2 FYNNEI. The CDR3 sequence: CASSSTLYEQYF. The CDR3 DNA is TGTGCCAGCAGCTCAACACTCTACGAGCAGTACTTC.

This clonotype was observed a handful of times. V and J are TRBV7-6 and TRBJ2-7, with TRBD2 matching over 8 bases. Germline V CDR1 and CDR2: SGHVS, FNYEAQ. V lost 5 bases to trimming and J lost 3 bases; unmatched junction nucleotides: 6. CDR3 length equals 14 residues. The CDR3, as DNA: TGTGCCAGCAGCCTGAGCGGGAGAGACTACGAGCAGTACTTC. Protein sequence: CASSLSGRDYEQYF.

This clonotype was seen at least ten times. V gene TRBV20-1 combines with J gene TRBJ2-5, with 10 bases aligning to TRBD2. The germline V gene encodes CDR1 DFQATT and CDR2 SNEGSKA (reference sequence). CDR3 length equals 17 residues. The trim removed 2 bases at V and 7 bases at J, leaving 16 bases unmatched. CDR3 loop: CSARSLSGLAASGTQYF. Here the CDR3 DNA reads TGCAGTGCTAGATCCCTAAGCGGACTAGCGGCCTCCGGGACCCAGTACTTC.